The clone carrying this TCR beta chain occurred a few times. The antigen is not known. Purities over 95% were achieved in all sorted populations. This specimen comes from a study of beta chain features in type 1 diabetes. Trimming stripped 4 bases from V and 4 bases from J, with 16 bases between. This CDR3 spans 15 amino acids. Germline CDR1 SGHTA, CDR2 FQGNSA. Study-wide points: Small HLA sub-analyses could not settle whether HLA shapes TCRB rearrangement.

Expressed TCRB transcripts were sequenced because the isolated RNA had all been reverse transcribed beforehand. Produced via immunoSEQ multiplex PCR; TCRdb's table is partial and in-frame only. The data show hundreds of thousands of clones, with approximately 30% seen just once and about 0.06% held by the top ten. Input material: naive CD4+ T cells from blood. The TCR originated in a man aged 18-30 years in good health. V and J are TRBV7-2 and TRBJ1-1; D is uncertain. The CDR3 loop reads CASSSWTASVTEAFF. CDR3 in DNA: TGTGCCAGCAGCTCCTGGACGGCCTCGGTCACTGAAGCTTTCTTT. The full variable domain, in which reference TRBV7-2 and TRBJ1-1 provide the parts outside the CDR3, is GAGVSQSPSNKVTEKGKDVELRCDPISGHTALYWYRQSLGQGLEFLIYFQGNSAPDKSGLPSDRFSAERTGGSVSTLTIQRTQQEDSAVYLCASSSWTASVTEAFFGQGTRLTVV.